Shown below are 13 T cell receptor beta chains from a single sample sequenced in a study of cytomegalovirus exposure and HLA in healthy donors (dated by TCRdb to between 2016 and 2019). The library came from the immunoSEQ multiplex PCR assay. A mixture of 60 forward primers for TCR Vbeta segments and 13 reverse primers for TCR Jbeta segments was used in the multiplex PCR. This immuneACCESS table, as held by TCRdb, lists in-frame sequences with V and J called but not all clones. Of the missing ones, under half trace to an unresolved V gene in checked studies; the others have no known cause. In all, the sample holds approximately 180,000 clones, and 75% to 85% of those were seen once. Roughly 13% of the sample is in the top ten clones. Sequencing was performed on PBMCs. The receptor source for this set is a woman in her forties or fifties in good health and CMV-seropositive.

The V and J genes are TRBV4-1 and TRBJ2-5; D possibly matches TRBD1 or TRBD2 (6 bases each). This CDR3 is built from 12 residues. Trimming shortened V by 4 bases and J by 7 bases, and 10 bases separated the two germline ends. CDR1 MGHRA and CDR2 YSYEKL come from the germline V gene. DNA for the CDR3: TGCGCCAGCAGCCGAGAGGGGGGGACCCAGTACTTC. It codes for CASSREGGTQYF.

The gene calls are TRBV19 and TRBJ2-7; 8 nucleotides match TRBD1. CDR1 is LNHDA, CDR2 SQIVND, per germline (reference sequence). The length of the CDR3 is 16 residues. With V trimmed by 4 bases and J by 0 bases, 8 bases remained unmatched. For the CDR3, the DNA is TGTGCCAGTAGTACCCTGACAGGGGCGACCTCCTACGAGCAGTACTTC. Translation gives CASSTLTGATSYEQYF.

The chain carries TRBV6-1 and TRBJ2-5, with 9 bases matching TRBD1. The CDR3 length is 15 residues. The trim removed 4 bases at V and 7 bases at J, leaving 10 bases unmatched. Germline V CDR1 and CDR2: MNHNS, SASEGT. CDR3 nucleotide sequence: TGTGCCAGCAGTGCAGCCTCCGGGACAGGGCGGACCCAGTACTTC. Translating it yields CASSAASGTGRTQYF.

The chain joins TRBV6-4 to TRBJ2-3; 12 positions agree with TRBD2. Germline CDR1 and CDR2: MRHNA and SNTAGT. Trimming took 3 bases from V and 0 from J; bases not matched to a gene: 1. The CDR3 runs to 16 residues. The CDR3 sequence is CASSELAGGSTDTQYF. CDR3 bases: TGTGCCAGCAGTGAACTAGCGGGGGGTAGCACAGATACGCAGTATTTT.

This chain links TRBV2 with TRBJ2-3; TRBD2 agrees at 9 bases. CDR3 length: 15 amino acids. Germline CDR1 is SNHLY and CDR2 is FYNNEI. V lost 2 bases to trimming and J lost 0 bases; unmatched junction nucleotides: 0. Written as DNA, the CDR3 is TGTGCCAGCAGTGAACTAGCGGGGAGCACAGATACGCAGTATTTT. Translated, it gives CASSELAGSTDTQYF.

J is TRBJ2-5 and V is TRBV4-2; 14 positions agree with TRBD2. The last part of the DNA fits TRBJ2-7 better; the J call may be wrong. The CDR3 consists of 17 residues. Germline values: CDR1 LGHNA, CDR2 YNFKEQ. In DNA, the CDR3 is TGTGCCAGCAGCCTGGGGACTAGCGGGGGCCGAAACTACGAGCAGTACTTC. Protein sequence: CASSLGTSGGRNYEQYF.

The rearrangement joins TRBV18 to TRBJ1-6; no firm D call. The germline gives CDR1 KGHSH, CDR2 LQKENI. This CDR3 comprises 17 residues. Trimming removed 3 bases from V and 8 bases from J, with 20 bases in between. CDR3 sequence: CASSPLVVTALDSPLHF. Here the CDR3 DNA reads TGTGCCAGCTCACCCCTAGTTGTGACGGCACTCGATTCACCCCTCCACTTT.

The chain is built from TRBV6-1 and TRBJ2-6, with 8 bases lining up with TRBD1. The CDR3 is made up of 19 amino acids. CDR1 and CDR2 (germline): MNHNS, SASEGT. Trimming at V came to 1 base and at J to 0 bases, leaving 8 bases not matched to a gene. The CDR3 nucleotides are TGTGCCAGCAGTGAAGTCGGACAGGGACCTTTCTCTGGGGCCAACGTCCTGACTTTC. It encodes CASSEVGQGPFSGANVLTF.

This chain links TRBV2 with TRBJ2-7; 7 nucleotides align to TRBD1. CDR3 size: 18 residues. V lost 1 base to trimming and J lost 1 base; unmatched junction nucleotides: 13. The germline V gene encodes CDR1 SNHLY and CDR2 FYNNEI. DNA of the CDR3: TGTGCCAGCAGTGAAGGGGACAGTACAGTTGTTTGGTCCTACGAGCAGTACTTC. This codes for CASSEGDSTVVWSYEQYF.

The chain links TRBV2 to TRBJ1-5; tentatively, D is TRBD1 (5 bases). This CDR3 region has 16 residues. The germline V gene encodes CDR1 SNHLY and CDR2 FYNNEI. V was shortened by 3 bases and J by 1 base, with 13 bases between the two germline ends. This chain's CDR3 is CASSEVGGLSNQPQHF. In nucleotides, the CDR3 is TGTGCCAGCAGTGAGGTGGGGGGGTTGAGCAATCAGCCCCAGCATTTT.

V usage is TRBV11-2 and J usage is TRBJ1-4; 9 positions agree with TRBD1. The CDR3 has 15 residues. Per the germline V gene, CDR1 is SGHAT and CDR2 is FQNNGV. The V and J ends lost 5 bases and 5 bases, in that order; junction bases with no gene match: 6. CDR3 loop: CASSTGQGQNEKLFF. The CDR3 bases are TGTGCCAGCAGCACTGGACAGGGGCAGAATGAAAAACTGTTTTTT. The full variable domain, with the rest looked up from reference TRBV11-2 and TRBJ1-4, is EAGVAQSPRYKIIEKRQSVAFWCNPISGHATLYWYQQILGQGPKLLIQFQNNGVVDDSQLPKDRFSAERLKGVDSTLKIQPAKLEDSAVYLCASSTGQGQNEKLFFGSGTQLSVL.

V is TRBV10-3 and J is TRBJ2-3, with 14 nucleotides matching TRBD2. This CDR3 contains 15 residues. Germline CDR1 reads ENHRY; CDR2 reads SYGVKD. V lost 6 bases and J lost 4; bases outside the gene matches: 3. CDR3 region: CAIRAGLAGADTQYF. DNA for the CDR3: TGTGCCATCAGGGCGGGACTAGCGGGGGCAGATACGCAGTATTTT.

The chain links TRBV4-2 to TRBJ1-2; 7 bases agree with TRBD1. Germline-derived CDR1 and CDR2 are LGHNA and YNFKEQ. The CDR3 runs 14 residues. Unmatched junction bases numbered 11, after V lost 3 bases and J lost 10 bases. The CDR3 sequence: CASSQSTGEVDYTF. Here the CDR3 DNA reads TGTGCCAGCAGCCAGTCTACAGGGGAAGTAGACTACACCTTC.